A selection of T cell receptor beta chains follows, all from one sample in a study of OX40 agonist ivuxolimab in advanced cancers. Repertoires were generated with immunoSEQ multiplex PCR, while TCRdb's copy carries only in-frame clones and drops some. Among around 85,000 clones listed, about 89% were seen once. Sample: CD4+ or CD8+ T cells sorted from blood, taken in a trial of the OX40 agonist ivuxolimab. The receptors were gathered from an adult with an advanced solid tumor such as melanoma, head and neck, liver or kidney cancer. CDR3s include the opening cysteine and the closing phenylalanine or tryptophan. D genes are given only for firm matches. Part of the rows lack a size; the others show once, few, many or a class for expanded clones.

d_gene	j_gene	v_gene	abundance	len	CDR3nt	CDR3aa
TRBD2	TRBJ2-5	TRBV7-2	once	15	TGTGCCAGCAGCGCCACCGGGACTAGTGGTGAGACCCAGTACTTC	CASSATGTSGETQYF
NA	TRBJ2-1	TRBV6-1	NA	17	TGTGCCAGCAGTGGACTAGGGGGGGTGACTTCCTACAATGAGCAGTTCTTC	CASSGLGGVTSYNEQFF
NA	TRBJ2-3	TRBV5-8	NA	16	TGTGCCAGCAGCCCTACTGGAAGGGGCCGCACAGATACGCAGTATTTT	CASSPTGRGRTDTQYF
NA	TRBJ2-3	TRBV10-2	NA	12	TGCGCCAGCACCCCCCCCACAGATACGCAGTATTTT	CASTPPTDTQYF
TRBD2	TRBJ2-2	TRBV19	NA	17	TGTGCCACCAACCCCCCCGCGGGAGCTGGGGACACCGGGGAGCTGTTTTTT	CATNPPAGAGDTGELFF
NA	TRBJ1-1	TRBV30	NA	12	TGTGCCTGGAGTGTAAGTCACACTGAAGCTTTCTTT	CAWSVSHTEAFF
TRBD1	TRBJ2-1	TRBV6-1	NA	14	TGTGCCAGCAGTGCGGGACAGGGGTCCAATGAGCAGTTCTTC	CASSAGQGSNEQFF
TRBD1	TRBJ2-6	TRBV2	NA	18	TGTGCCAGCAGTGAACCGGGACAGGGGGCAGTCGGGGCCAACGTCCTGACTTTC	CASSEPGQGAVGANVLTF
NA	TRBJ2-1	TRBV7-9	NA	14	TGTGCCAGCAGCCCCGGAGGTAGCTACAATGAGCAGTTCTTC	CASSPGGSYNEQFF
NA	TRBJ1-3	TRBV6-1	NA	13	TGTGCCAGCAGACGGGACTCTGGAAACACCATATATTTT	CASRRDSGNTIYF
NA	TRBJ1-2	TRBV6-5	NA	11	TGTGCCAGCAGTTACGGGCGTGGCTACACCTTC	CASSYGRGYTF
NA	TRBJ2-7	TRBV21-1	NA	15	TGTGCCAGCAATGATACACAGGGAAGTAACTACGAGCAGTACTTC	CASNDTQGSNYEQYF
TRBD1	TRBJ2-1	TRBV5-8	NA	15	TGTGCCAGCAGCTTGGGACAGGGAGTCTACAATGAGCAGTTCTTC	CASSLGQGVYNEQFF
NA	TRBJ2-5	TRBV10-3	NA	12	TGTGCCACCGCCCAGTATAGAGAGACCCAGTACTTC	CATAQYRETQYF
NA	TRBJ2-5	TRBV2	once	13	TGTGCCAGCACCATAGGGGGGATAGAGACCCAGTACTTC	CASTIGGIETQYF